The next 9 T cell receptor beta chains were all read from a single sample in a study of T cell repertoires in cytomegalovirus infection. Via MiXCR, TCRdb re-called the reads, giving one row per CDR3 protein. The data contain 600,000 to 800,000 distinct CDR3 sequences, less than 25% of them seen just once; the ten biggest clones take up 6.5% to 10%. Sequencing was performed on CD8+ T cells from PBMCs. All receptors derive from a human donor in good health (CMV status not recorded). Some clones in this sample may be carry-over from other donors' samples.

With respect to this clonotype: Given a much more abundant clone one base away, this may be a read error. The V gene is TRBV7-8, the J gene TRBJ1-5; D ambiguous. CDR3 length: 13 residues. Germline CDR1 SGHVS, CDR2 FQNEAQ. CDR3 protein: CGSSSDINQPQHF. The CDR3 coding sequence is TGTGGCAGCAGCTCCGACATTAATCAGCCCCAGCATTTT.

This clonotype was seen many times. The chain uses TRBV7-6 and TRBJ2-5; 9 bases agree with TRBD2. The CDR3 contains 16 residues. Germline CDR1 and CDR2: SGHVS and FNYEAQ. Losses at the gene ends were 4 bases for V and 0 bases for J; bases not matched to a gene: 6. The chain's CDR3 is CASSSPSGENQETQYF. The CDR3 DNA follows: TGTGCCAGCAGCTCGCCTAGCGGGGAAAACCAAGAGACCCAGTACTTC.

V usage is TRBV7-8 and J usage is TRBJ2-5, with TRBD1 identical over 7 bases. Trimming at V came to 2 bases and at J to 4 bases, leaving 7 bases not matched to a gene. Germline loops: CDR1 SGHVS, CDR2 FQNEAQ. The CDR3 length is 15 residues. The CDR3 protein is CASSLRQGGRETQYF. CDR3 bases: TGTGCCAGCAGCTTACGACAGGGCGGAAGAGAGACCCAGTACTTC.

This clonotype was detected once. A much bigger clone sits one base away, suggesting this may be a read error. The V and J genes are TRBV5-1 and TRBJ1-1; 7 bases are a match to TRBD1. Germline V gene lookup returns CDR1 SGHRS and CDR2 YFSETQ. The CDR3 has 15 amino acids. CDR3 sequence: CTSSFRWDSNTEAFF. Here the CDR3 DNA reads TGCACCAGCAGCTTCAGATGGGACAGTAACACTGAAGCTTTCTTT.

The chain recombines TRBV7-9 with TRBJ1-1; tentative D call: TRBD1 (5 bases). The CDR3 length is 13 residues. V shed 2 bases and J shed 5 bases, with 9 bases lying between them. Germline V gene data show CDR1 as SEHNR and CDR2 as FQNEAQ (reference sequence). The CDR3 DNA follows: TGTGCCAGCAGCTTACAGGGCCGGACTGAAGCTTTCTTT. Its translation: CASSLQGRTEAFF.

The table lists this clonotype with many counts. The chain couples TRBV7-6 to TRBJ2-1, with 9 positions matching TRBD2. CDR3 length: 16 amino acids. Trimming cost V 1 base and J 2 bases; bases outside gene matches: 3. Germline V gene data show CDR1 as SGHVS and CDR2 as FNYEAQ. The CDR3 coding sequence is TGTGCCAGCAGCTTAGGCCTAGCGGGGACCTACAATGAGCAGTTCTTC. Translated: CASSLGLAGTYNEQFF.

This rearrangement joins TRBV20-1 to TRBJ1-2; 8 bases are a match to TRBD1. The CDR3 runs to 15 residues. The junction had 7 bases not matched to a gene; V was cut back by 0 bases and J by 4 bases. From germline, CDR1 is DFQATT and CDR2 SNEGSKA (reference sequence). CDR3 DNA: TGCAGTGCTAGAGATGCCCAGGGGGCAAGCTATGGCTACACCTTC. Protein product: CSARDAQGASYGYTF.

As regards this clonotype: A clone one base away is much larger, so this may be a read error. The rearrangement uses TRBV7-9 and TRBJ1-2, with 10 nucleotides matching TRBD1. There are 15 residues in the CDR3. J gave up 10 bases and V 0 bases, and 8 bases lay outside the gene matches. Germline CDR1 reads SEHNR; CDR2 reads FQNEAQ (reference sequence). As DNA, the CDR3 is TGTGCCAGCAGCTTAGCGCGGGACAGGGGTGGCGACTACACCTTC. Protein: CASSLARDRGGDYTF.

The V and J genes are TRBV7-3 and TRBJ2-1, with D hard to call. The length of the CDR3 is 15 residues. Germline V gene data show CDR1 as SGHTA and CDR2 as FQGTGA. The V gene lost 2 bases and the J gene lost 4 bases, with 12 bases spanning the gap. CDR3 coding DNA: TGTGCCAGCAGCTTAGAGGCGTACATTTACAATGAGCAGTTCTTC. It translates to CASSLEAYIYNEQFF.